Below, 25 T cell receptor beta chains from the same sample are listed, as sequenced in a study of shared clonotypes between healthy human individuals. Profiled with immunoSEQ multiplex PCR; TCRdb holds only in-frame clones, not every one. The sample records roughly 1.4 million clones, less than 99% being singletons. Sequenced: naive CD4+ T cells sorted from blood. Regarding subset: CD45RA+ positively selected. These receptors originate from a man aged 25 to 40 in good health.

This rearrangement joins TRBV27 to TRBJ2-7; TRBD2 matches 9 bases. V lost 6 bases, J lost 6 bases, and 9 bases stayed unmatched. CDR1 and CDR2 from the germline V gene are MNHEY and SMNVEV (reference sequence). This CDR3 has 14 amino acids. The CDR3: CASSLTAGGGEQYF. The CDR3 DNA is TGTGCCAGCAGCCTAACAGCGGGGGGTGGCGAGCAGTACTTC.

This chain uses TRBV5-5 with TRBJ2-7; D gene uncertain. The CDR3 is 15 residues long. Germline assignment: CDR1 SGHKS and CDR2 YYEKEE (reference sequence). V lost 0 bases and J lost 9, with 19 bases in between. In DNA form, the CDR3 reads TGTGCCAGCAGCTTGGAGGTTCAAGTTGGCGGCGGGCAGTACTTC. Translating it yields CASSLEVQVGGGQYF.

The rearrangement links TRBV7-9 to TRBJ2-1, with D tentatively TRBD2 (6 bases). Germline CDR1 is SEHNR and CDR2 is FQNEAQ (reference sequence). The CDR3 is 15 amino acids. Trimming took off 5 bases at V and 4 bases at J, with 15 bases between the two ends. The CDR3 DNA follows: TGTGCCAGCAGCCTACGGGAGTTTGGGTACAATGAGCAGTTCTTC. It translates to CASSLREFGYNEQFF.

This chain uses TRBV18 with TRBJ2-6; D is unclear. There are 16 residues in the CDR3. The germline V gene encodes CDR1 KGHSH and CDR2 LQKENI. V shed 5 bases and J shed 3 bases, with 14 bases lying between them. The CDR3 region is CASSKPVGLGANVLTF. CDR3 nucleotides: TGTGCCAGCTCAAAACCGGTTGGGCTTGGGGCCAACGTCCTGACTTTC.

CDR3 nucleotide sequence: TGTGCCAGCAGTTTATACCGGGAGACGCAGTATTTT. This codes for CASSLYRETQYF. The V call is TRBV27, the J call TRBJ2-3, with D perhaps matching TRBD2 (6 bases). V was clipped by 1 base and J by 9 bases, with 8 bases between them. CDR3 length: 12 amino acids. In germline, CDR1 is MNHEY, CDR2 SMNVEV (reference sequence).

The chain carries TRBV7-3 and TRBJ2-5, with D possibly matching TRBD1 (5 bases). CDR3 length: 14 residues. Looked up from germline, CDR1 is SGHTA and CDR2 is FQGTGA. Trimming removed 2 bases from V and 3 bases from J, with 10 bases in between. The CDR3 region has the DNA TGTGCCAGCAGCTTACAGGGTTGGGAAGAGACCCAGTACTTC. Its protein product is CASSLQGWEETQYF.

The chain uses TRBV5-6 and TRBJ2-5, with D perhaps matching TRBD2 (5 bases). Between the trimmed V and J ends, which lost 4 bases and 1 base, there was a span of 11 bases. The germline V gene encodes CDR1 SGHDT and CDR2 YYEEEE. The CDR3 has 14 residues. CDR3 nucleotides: TGTGCCAGCAGCCCTATACTAGTCCAAGAGACCCAGTACTTC. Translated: CASSPILVQETQYF. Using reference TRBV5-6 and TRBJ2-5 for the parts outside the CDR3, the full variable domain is DAGVTQSPTHLIKTRGQQVTLRCSPKSGHDTVSWYQQALGQGPQFIFQYYEEEERQRGNFPDRFSGHQFPNYSSELNVNALLLGDSALYLCASSPILVQETQYFGPGTRLLVL.

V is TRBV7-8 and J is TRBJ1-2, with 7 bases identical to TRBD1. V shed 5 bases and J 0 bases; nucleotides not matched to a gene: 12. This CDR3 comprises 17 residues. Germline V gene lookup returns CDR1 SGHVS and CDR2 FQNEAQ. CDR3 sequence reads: CASSPGGTASSNYGYTF. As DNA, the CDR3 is TGTGCCAGCAGCCCAGGGGGTACAGCATCGTCTAACTATGGCTACACCTTC.

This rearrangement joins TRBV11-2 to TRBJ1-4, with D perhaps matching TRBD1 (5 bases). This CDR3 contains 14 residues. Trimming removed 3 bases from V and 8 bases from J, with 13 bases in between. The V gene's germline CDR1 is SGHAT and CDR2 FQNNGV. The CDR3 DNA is TGTGCCAGCAGCTTGTCCAGGGTATACGAAAAACTGTTTTTT. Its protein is CASSLSRVYEKLFF. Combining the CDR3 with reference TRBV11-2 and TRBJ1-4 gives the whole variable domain EAGVAQSPRYKIIEKRQSVAFWCNPISGHATLYWYQQILGQGPKLLIQFQNNGVVDDSQLPKDRFSAERLKGVDSTLKIQPAKLEDSAVYLCASSLSRVYEKLFFGSGTQLSVL.

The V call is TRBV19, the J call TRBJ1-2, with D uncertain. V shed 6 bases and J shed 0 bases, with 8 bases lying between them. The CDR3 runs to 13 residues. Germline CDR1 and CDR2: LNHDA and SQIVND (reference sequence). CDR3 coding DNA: TGTGCCAGTAGAACGCAGACTAACTATGGCTACACCTTC. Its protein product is CASRTQTNYGYTF.

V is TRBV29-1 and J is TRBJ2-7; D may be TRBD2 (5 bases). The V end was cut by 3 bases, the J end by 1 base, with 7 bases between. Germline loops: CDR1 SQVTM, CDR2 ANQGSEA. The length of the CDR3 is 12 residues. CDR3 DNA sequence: TGCAGCGTTGAGCTAGCTTCCTACGAGCAGTACTTC. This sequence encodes CSVELASYEQYF.

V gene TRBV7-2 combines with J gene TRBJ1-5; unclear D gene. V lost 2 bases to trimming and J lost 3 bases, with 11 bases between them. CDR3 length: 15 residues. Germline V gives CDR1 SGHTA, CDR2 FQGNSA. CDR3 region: CASSLTGNVNQPQHF. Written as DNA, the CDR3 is TGTGCCAGCAGCTTAACCGGGAACGTCAATCAGCCCCAGCATTTT.

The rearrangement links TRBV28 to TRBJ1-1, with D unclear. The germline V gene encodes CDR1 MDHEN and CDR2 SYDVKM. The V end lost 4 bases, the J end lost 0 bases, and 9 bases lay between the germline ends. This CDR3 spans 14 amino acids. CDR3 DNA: TGTGCCAGCAGTTGGTATTCCCTGAACACTGAAGCTTTCTTT. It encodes CASSWYSLNTEAFF. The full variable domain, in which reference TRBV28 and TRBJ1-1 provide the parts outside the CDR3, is DVKVTQSSRYLVKRTGEKVFLECVQDMDHENMFWYRQDPGLGLRLIYFSYDVKMKEKGDIPEGYSVSREKKERFSLILESASTNQTSMYLCASSWYSLNTEAFFGQGTRLTVV.

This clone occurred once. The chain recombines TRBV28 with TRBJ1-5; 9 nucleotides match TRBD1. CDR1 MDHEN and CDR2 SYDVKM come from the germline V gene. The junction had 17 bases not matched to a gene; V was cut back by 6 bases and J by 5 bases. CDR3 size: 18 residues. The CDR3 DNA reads TGTGCCAGCAGCAGGGACAGGGTAAGGACATCCGCAGATCAGCCCCAGCATTTT. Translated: CASSRDRVRTSADQPQHF.

This CDR3 is CASSLVPGIEQYF. The CDR3 nucleotides read TGCGCCAGCAGCTTGGTTCCGGGGATCGAGCAGTACTTC. J is TRBJ2-7 and V is TRBV5-1; D possibly corresponds to TRBD2 (5 bases). The germline gives CDR1 SGHRS, CDR2 YFSETQ. This CDR3 has 13 residues. The V end was cut by 0 bases, the J end by 6 bases, with 10 bases between.

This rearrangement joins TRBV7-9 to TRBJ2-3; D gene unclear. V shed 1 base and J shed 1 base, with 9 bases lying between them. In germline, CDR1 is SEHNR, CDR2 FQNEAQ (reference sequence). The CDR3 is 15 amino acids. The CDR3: CASSLGVPGTDTQYF. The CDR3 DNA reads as TGTGCCAGCAGCTTAGGCGTCCCGGGCACAGATACGCAGTATTTT.

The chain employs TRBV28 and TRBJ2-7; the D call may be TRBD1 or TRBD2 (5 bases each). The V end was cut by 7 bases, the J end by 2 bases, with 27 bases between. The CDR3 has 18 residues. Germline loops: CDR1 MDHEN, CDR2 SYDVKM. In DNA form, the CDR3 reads TGTGCCAGCAAAACCGTAGAGAATCGGGGCAGTTTTACCTACGAGCAGTACTTC. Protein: CASKTVENRGSFTYEQYF.

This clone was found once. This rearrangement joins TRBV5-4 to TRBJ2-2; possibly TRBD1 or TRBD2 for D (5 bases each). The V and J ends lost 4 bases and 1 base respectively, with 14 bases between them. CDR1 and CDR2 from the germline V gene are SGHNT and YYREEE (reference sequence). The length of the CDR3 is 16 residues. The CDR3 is CASSIITGRNTGELFF. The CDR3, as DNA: TGTGCCAGCAGCATCATTACGGGACGGAACACCGGGGAGCTGTTTTTT.

CDR3 protein: CAISESTGGDTQYF. The CDR3 DNA sequence: TGTGCCATCAGTGAGTCGACGGGTGGAGATACGCAGTATTTT. This chain joins TRBV10-3 and TRBJ2-3; D not certain. Germline V gives CDR1 ENHRY, CDR2 SYGVKD. This CDR3 has 14 residues. Trimming removed 0 bases from V and 5 bases from J, with 9 bases in between.

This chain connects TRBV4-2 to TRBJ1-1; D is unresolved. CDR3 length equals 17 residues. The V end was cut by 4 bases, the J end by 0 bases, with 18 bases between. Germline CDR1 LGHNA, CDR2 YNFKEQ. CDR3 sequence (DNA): TGTGCCAGCAGCCCACGCATCTCCGGCCAGATGAACACTGAAGCTTTCTTT. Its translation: CASSPRISGQMNTEAFF.

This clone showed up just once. CDR3 sequence (DNA): TGTGCCAGCAGTTTGGTGTCCCAAAACAATGAGCAGTTCTTC. It codes for CASSLVSQNNEQFF. The rearrangement joins TRBV11-2 to TRBJ2-1; D uncertain. Germline CDR1 is SGHAT and CDR2 is FQNNGV. Trimming took off 6 bases at V and 5 bases at J, with 14 bases between the two ends. The CDR3 has 14 residues.

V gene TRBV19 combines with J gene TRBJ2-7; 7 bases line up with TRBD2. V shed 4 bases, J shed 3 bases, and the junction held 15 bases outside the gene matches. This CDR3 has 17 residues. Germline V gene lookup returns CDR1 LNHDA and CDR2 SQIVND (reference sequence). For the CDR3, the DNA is TGTGCCAGTAGTAGTCCTACACAAGCGGGGCAACTCTACGAGCAGTACTTC. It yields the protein CASSSPTQAGQLYEQYF. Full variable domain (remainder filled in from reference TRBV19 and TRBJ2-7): DGGITQSPKYLFRKEGQNVTLSCEQNLNHDAMYWYRQDPGQGLRLIYYSQIVNDFQKGDIAEGYSVSREKKESFPLTVTSAQKNPTAFYLCASSSPTQAGQLYEQYFGPGTRLTVT.

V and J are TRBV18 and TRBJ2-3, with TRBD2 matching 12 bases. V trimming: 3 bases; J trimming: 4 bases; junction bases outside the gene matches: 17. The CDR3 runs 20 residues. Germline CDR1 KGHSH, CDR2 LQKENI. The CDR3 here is CASSPFPTSGSGAKADTQYF. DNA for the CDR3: TGTGCCAGCTCACCCTTCCCGACTAGCGGGAGTGGAGCTAAGGCAGATACGCAGTATTTT. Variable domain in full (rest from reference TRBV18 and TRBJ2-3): NAGVMQNPRHLVRRRGQEARLRCSPMKGHSHVYWYRQLPEEGLKFMVYLQKENIIDESGMPKERFSAEFPKEGPSILRIQQVVRGDSAAYFCASSPFPTSGSGAKADTQYFGPGTRLTVL.

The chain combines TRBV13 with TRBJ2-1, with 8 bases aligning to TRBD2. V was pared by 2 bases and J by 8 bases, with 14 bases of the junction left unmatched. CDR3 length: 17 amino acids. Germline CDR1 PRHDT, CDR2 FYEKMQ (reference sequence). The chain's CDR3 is CASSLRVGGTRRDEQFF. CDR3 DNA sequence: TGTGCCAGCAGCTTAAGAGTTGGCGGGACTAGACGGGATGAGCAGTTCTTC.

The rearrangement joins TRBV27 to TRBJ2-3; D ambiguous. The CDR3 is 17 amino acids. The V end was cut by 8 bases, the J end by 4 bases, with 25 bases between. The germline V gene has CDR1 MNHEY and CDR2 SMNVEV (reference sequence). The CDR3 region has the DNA TGTGCCAGCTGTAAACGTGCTGGGCTTCCCTATGCAGATACGCAGTATTTT. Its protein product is CASCKRAGLPYADTQYF.